This TCR beta chain was obtained from a study of blood T cell repertoires in COVID-19. Assay: immunoSEQ multiplex PCR; the TCRdb copy retains only in-frame clones and omits some. The table includes roughly 520,000 clones, roughly 88% detected once. Everyone who took part was 18 to 89 years old, and they came from about 25 US areas. Which cohort a participant joined came from the clinical history participants gave. This clone was counted once. The V end was cut by 1 base, the J end by 3 bases, with 13 bases between. Germline lookup yields CDR1 SGHDN and CDR2 FVKESK. CDR3 length: 16 residues. This clonotype was obtained from a middle-aged woman who had recovered from COVID-19. Sequencing was done on a sample of PBMCs or T cells enriched from blood (not recorded which). The chain uses TRBV14 and TRBJ1-3; possible D gene TRBD1, 5 bases. Here the CDR3 DNA reads TGTGCCAGCAGCCAAGTTTTTGGGGGGAATGGAAACACCATATATTTT. Residues: CASSQVFGGNGNTIYF.